The sequence of this T cell receptor (beta chain) was determined in a study of Graves' ophthalmopathy and Graves' hyperthyroidism. Study observations and caveats: Blood samples also showed most expanded thyroid clonotypes exceeding 0.001 frequency. Ophthalmopathy cases were distinguished from stable hyperthyroidism by a 13-signature model, reaching 87.88% sensitivity and around 81% specificity.

Having ophthalmopathy, the donors showed moderate-to-severe activity, CAS ≥3 and NOSPECS ≥4, with disease lasting under 3 months. Isolation of PBMCs was performed using 8 to 10 ml of fresh peripheral blood. RNA served as the template for amplifying TCR beta CDR3 regions. HTBI-primed first-round RT-PCR preceded second-round multiplex PCR. TCRdb re-called the multiplex PCR reads with MiXCR, one entry per CDR3 protein. The sample shows over 150,000 distinct CDR3 sequences, 37% of them seen only once. The germline V and J ends were trimmed by 5 bases and 4 bases, with 9 bases remaining between them. The CDR3 consists of 12 residues. Germline loops: CDR1 SGDLS, CDR2 YYNGEE. This clonotype was counted ten times or more. Its antigen is currently unknown.

The source of this sequence is a woman in her forties with Graves' ophthalmopathy. Sequenced sample: peripheral blood. The V gene is TRBV9, the J gene TRBJ2-5; D is undetermined. CDR3 DNA sequence: TGTGCCAGCAGTCCACAAGGAGAGACCCAGTACTTC. Translated: CASSPQGETQYF. The variable domain in full, with the rest retrieved from reference TRBV9 and TRBJ2-5, is DSGVTQTPKHLITATGQRVTLRCSPRSGDLSVYWYQQSLDQGLQFLIQYYNGEERAKGNILERFSAQQFPDLHSELNLSSLELGDSALYFCASSPQGETQYFGPGTRLLVL.